This passage covers 20 T cell receptor beta chains from one sample sequenced in a study of EBV T-cell therapy then PD-1 blockade in nasopharyngeal carcinoma. Treatment described: AdE1-LMPpoly-expanded autologous EBV-specific T-cell therapy followed by anti-PD-1 nivolumab. Data came from immunoSEQ multiplex PCR; TCRdb stores just in-frame clones and leaves some out. This sample yields approximately 21,000 clones, of which over 70% are seen a single time; roughly 28% belongs to the top ten. Their antigens remain unidentified. This material consisted of CD8+ T cells from blood, taken around day 58 from a patient whose treatment included autologous EBV-specific T cells and nivolumab. Receptor source: a man aged 40-49 years with nasopharyngeal carcinoma.

The chain employs TRBV7-8 and TRBJ2-7; no reliable D call. V gave up 0 bases and J gave up 3 bases, with 12 bases separating them. The CDR3 has 15 amino acids. CDR1 and CDR2 (germline): SGHVS, FQNEAQ. CDR3 residues: CASSLAIAQSYEQYF. Written as DNA, the CDR3 is TGTGCCAGCAGCTTAGCGATCGCACAGAGCTACGAGCAGTACTTC.

V is TRBV5-5 and J is TRBJ1-5; no clear D gene. V lost 1 base and J lost 2, with 10 bases in between. This CDR3 comprises 15 residues. Germline V gene lookup returns CDR1 SGHKS and CDR2 YYEKEE (reference sequence). The CDR3 protein is CASSLLGRGNQPQHF. CDR3 nucleotide sequence: TGTGCCAGCAGCTTGCTGGGGAGAGGCAATCAGCCCCAGCATTTT.

The chain combines TRBV9 with TRBJ2-2, with 11 bases aligning to TRBD1. This CDR3 has 19 amino acids. The V gene end was trimmed by 4 bases and the J gene end by 5 bases; junction bases not matched to a gene: 16. Looked up from germline, CDR1 is SGDLS and CDR2 is YYNGEE. The CDR3 region is CASSTNRALDRGRTGELFF. The CDR3 DNA reads as TGTGCCAGCAGCACAAACCGGGCCCTGGACAGGGGGCGAACCGGGGAGCTGTTTTTT.

The V gene is TRBV6-2 or TRBV6-3, the J gene TRBJ1-1; no definite D call. This CDR3 has 13 residues. The V and J ends lost 0 bases and 4 bases respectively, with 6 bases between them. CDR1 is MNHEY, CDR2 SVGEGT, per germline. The CDR3 is CASSYSESTEAFF. The CDR3 DNA reads TGTGCCAGCAGTTACTCGGAGTCCACTGAAGCTTTCTTT.

The chain joins TRBV10-3 to TRBJ1-2; 7 positions match TRBD1. The V gene's germline CDR1 is ENHRY and CDR2 SYGVKD. The CDR3 runs 14 residues. V gave up 5 bases and J gave up 4 bases; unmatched junction bases: 7. CDR3 region: CAISQGGAGYGYTF. For the CDR3, the DNA is TGTGCCATCAGTCAAGGGGGCGCAGGCTATGGCTACACCTTC.

In nucleotides, the CDR3 is TGTGCCAGTATAGGGCCCCGTCGGGCTTTCTTT. This encodes CASIGPRRAFF. V is TRBV19 and J is TRBJ1-1; D call uncertain. The CDR3 spans 11 residues. The V and J ends lost 7 bases and 11 bases respectively, with 14 bases between them. The germline CDR1 and CDR2 sequences are LNHDA and SQIVND (reference sequence).

This clone came up a few times. The chain has TRBV7-6 and TRBJ1-6, with D unclear. The CDR3 is made up of 15 amino acids. Germline loops: CDR1 SGHVS, CDR2 FNYEAQ. Between the trimmed V and J ends, which lost 1 base and 9 bases, there was a span of 13 bases. CDR3 sequence reads: CASSLGTPVGSPLHF. The CDR3 region has the DNA TGTGCCAGCAGCTTAGGCACCCCAGTGGGTTCACCCCTCCACTTT.

The chain has TRBV7-9 and TRBJ1-1; D unclear. Trimming pared 3 bases from V and 4 bases from J, leaving 18 bases between. The length of the CDR3 is 16 residues. Germline loops: CDR1 SEHNR, CDR2 FQNEAQ (reference sequence). CDR3 in amino acids: CASSFNRYHEVTEAFF. As DNA, the CDR3 is TGTGCCAGCAGCTTTAATAGGTATCACGAGGTCACTGAAGCTTTCTTT.

The chain couples TRBV27 to TRBJ2-2, with 8 positions matching TRBD1. Trimming took 2 bases from V and 4 from J; bases not matched to a gene: 6. The CDR3 runs to 16 residues. Per the germline V gene, CDR1 is MNHEY and CDR2 is SMNVEV (reference sequence). The CDR3 here is CASSLTRGRGTGELFF. DNA for the CDR3: TGTGCCAGCAGTTTAACCAGGGGGCGAGGCACCGGGGAGCTGTTTTTT.

The chain has TRBV19 and TRBJ2-1; D unclear. The CDR3 runs to 14 residues. V lost 0 bases and J lost 10, with 13 bases in between. CDR1 is LNHDA and CDR2 is SQIVND in the germline V gene (reference sequence). The CDR3 DNA follows: TGTGCCAGTAGTATAGATCTATTTGGGGTGGAGCAGTTCTTC. The encoded protein is CASSIDLFGVEQFF.

The gene calls are TRBV4-3 and TRBJ2-6; TRBD2 is a possible D gene (6 bases). The V end was cut by 4 bases, the J end by 1 base, with 17 bases between. Germline V gene lookup returns CDR1 LGHNA and CDR2 YSLEER. This CDR3 has 18 amino acids. CDR3 DNA sequence: TGCGCCAGCAGCCCGGACTATGAGGGCAGGTCTGGGGCCAACGTCCTGACTTTC. Translated, it gives CASSPDYEGRSGANVLTF.

V gene TRBV11-1 combines with J gene TRBJ2-3; TRBD2 might be the D (6 bases). V was shortened by 0 bases and J by 4 bases, with 17 bases between the two germline ends. Germline CDR1 SGHAT, CDR2 FQDESV (reference sequence). The CDR3 runs to 17 residues. This CDR3 is CASSLAGIREKPDTQYF. As DNA, the CDR3 is TGTGCCAGCAGCTTAGCGGGAATACGGGAGAAACCAGATACGCAGTATTTT.

This chain joins TRBV7-6 and TRBJ2-7; 15 nucleotides match TRBD2. CDR3 length: 16 residues. The germline CDR1 and CDR2 sequences are SGHVS and FNYEAQ. V shed 4 bases, J shed 3 bases, and the junction held 4 bases outside the gene matches. The CDR3 here is CASSSEGLAGGYEQYF. The CDR3 bases are TGTGCCAGCAGCTCTGAGGGACTAGCGGGGGGCTACGAGCAGTACTTC.

The CDR3 spells CASSPPPLAVSLEQFF. The CDR3 DNA reads as TGTGCCAGCAGCCCCCCTCCCCTAGCGGTATCACTTGAGCAGTTCTTC. V and J are TRBV9 and TRBJ2-1; 7 bases align to TRBD2. The V and J ends lost 4 bases and 9 bases, in that order; junction bases with no gene match: 16. The CDR3 covers 16 residues. From germline, CDR1 is SGDLS and CDR2 YYNGEE. Full variable domain (rest looked up from reference TRBV9 and TRBJ2-1): DSGVTQTPKHLITATGQRVTLRCSPRSGDLSVYWYQQSLDQGLQFLIQYYNGEERAKGNILERFSAQQFPDLHSELNLSSLELGDSALYFCASSPPPLAVSLEQFFGPGTRLTVL.

The chain recombines TRBV9 with TRBJ2-7, with 8 nucleotides matching TRBD2. The CDR3 totals 15 residues. Looked up from germline, CDR1 is SGDLS and CDR2 is YYNGEE. V lost 3 bases, J lost 0 bases, and 5 bases stayed unmatched. The CDR3 nucleotides read TGTGCCAGCAGCGGTAGCGGGGCCAGCTCCTACGAGCAGTACTTC. It yields the protein CASSGSGASSYEQYF.

This chain connects TRBV6-5 to TRBJ2-3, with D possibly being TRBD2 (6 bases). The V end was cut by 6 bases, the J end by 4 bases, with 14 bases between. Germline CDR1 MNHEY, CDR2 SVGAGI. The CDR3 sequence is 14 residues long. CDR3: CASSRAGPPDTQYF. The CDR3 DNA reads TGTGCCAGCAGCCGAGCGGGCCCCCCAGATACGCAGTATTTT.

CDR3 nucleotide sequence: TGTGCCAGCAGCCAAGAAGGGACAGGGGATTCACGGGGTGAAAAACTGTTTTTT. Amino acids: CASSQEGTGDSRGEKLFF. This rearrangement joins TRBV4-2 to TRBJ1-4, with TRBD1 matching 10 bases. Germline CDR1 and CDR2: LGHNA and YNFKEQ. Trimming at V came to 0 bases and at J to 7 bases, leaving 11 bases not matched to a gene. The CDR3 is 18 residues long.

The chain is built from TRBV7-6 and TRBJ1-5; D gene uncertain. CDR3 length equals 14 residues. Germline CDR1 reads SGHVS; CDR2 reads FNYEAQ. V gave up 5 bases and J gave up 6 bases, with 14 bases separating them. CDR3 region: CASSAAGFIQPQHF. In nucleotides, the CDR3 is TGTGCCAGCAGCGCCGCGGGTTTTATTCAGCCCCAGCATTTT.

V is TRBV13 and J is TRBJ2-5; maybe TRBD1 (5 bases). CDR1 and CDR2 (germline): PRHDT, FYEKMQ (reference sequence). Trimming cost V 3 bases and J 4 bases, with 9 bases left between them. This CDR3 has 13 amino acids. The CDR3 DNA sequence: TGTGCCAGCAGCTTCCAGGGCTTAGAGACCCAGTACTTC. Protein sequence: CASSFQGLETQYF.

V usage is TRBV7-9 and J usage is TRBJ2-3, with TRBD2 matching 7 bases. CDR3 size: 16 residues. The J segment lost 0 bases and the V segment lost 1 base, leaving 4 bases of the junction unmatched. The V gene's germline CDR1 is SEHNR and CDR2 FQNEAQ (reference sequence). CDR3 amino acids: CASSLGVAGSTDTQYF. In DNA, the CDR3 is TGTGCCAGCAGCTTAGGGGTAGCGGGTAGCACAGATACGCAGTATTTT. Full variable domain (remainder filled in from reference TRBV7-9 and TRBJ2-3): DTGVSQNPRHKITKRGQNVTFRCDPISEHNRLYWYRQTLGQGPEFLTYFQNEAQLEKSRLLSDRFSAERPKGSFSTLEIQRTEQGDSAMYLCASSLGVAGSTDTQYFGPGTRLTVL.